This T cell receptor (beta chain) was obtained from a study of CXCR3 chemokines and chemotherapy response in bladder cancer (dated by TCRdb to between 2020 and 2023). Describing the broader study: The study set out to examine whether the activity of the CXCR3 chemokine system within tumors predicted response to chemotherapy in human bladder cancer.

This clonotype has a count of ten or more. This clone's antigen is unknown. No base quality information exists; no much larger clone differs at one position. The library was made by PCR. TCRdb lists the instrument as Illumina HiSeq 2500. TCRdb reprocessed the public reads (quality trimming at Q25 with fastp, clone calling with MiXCR) and kept in-frame beta chains. Every distinct CDR3 protein forms one entry, paired with its most common genes and DNA. A total of 3,000 to 3,500 distinct CDR3 sequences appear in this sample, 15% to 20% of them only once. Together, the top ten hold less than 25% of the sample. Including the terminal cysteine and phenylalanine, the CDR3 comprises 13 residues. Only CDR3 DNA is held: 39 bases, read in frame from base 1. CDR1 MNHEY and CDR2 SVGAGI are derived from the germline V gene. V is reduced by 7 bases and J by 3 bases, leaving a spacing of 12 bases between them.

The V gene is TRBV6-5 and the J gene is TRBJ2-5; TRBD1 could be the D gene, as 8 bases match. Specimen collection occurred from a patient whose treatment included neoadjuvant chemotherapy. The TCR originated in a human donor with bladder cancer that did not respond to neoadjuvant chemotherapy. This receptor carries the CDR3 CASTQGGEETQYF. The sequenced DNA: TGTGCCAGCACACAGGGGGGGGAAGAGACCCAGTACTTC.